This paragraph reports one T cell receptor (beta chain). Patients selected for sequencing had displayed CD8+CD57+ cell expansion by flow cytometry. The data were taken from a study of CD8+CD57+ T cells in acquired aplastic anemia. TCR beta VDJ and CDR3 profiling used genomic DNA as template. TCRdb processed the reads anew with MiXCR; each CDR3 protein has one entry. Altogether about 58,000 distinct CDR3 sequences are present, around 50% being singletons, with the ten largest covering roughly 16%. Germline trimming cut 3 bases from V and 0 bases from J; bases unmatched to any gene: 9. Germline V gives CDR1 SGHDT, CDR2 YYEEEE. This CDR3 region has 16 residues.

The receptor comes from a human donor with aplastic anemia. This rearrangement joins TRBV5-6 to TRBJ2-7; 7 bases fit TRBD1. The specimen was sorted CD4+, CD8+, or CD8+CD57+ T cells (not recorded which) from PBMCs. In DNA, the CDR3 is TGTGCCAGCAGCTCGATTGTCCGGGACAGCTCCTACGAGCAGTACTTC. Amino acids: CASSSIVRDSSYEQYF.